What follows is one TCR beta chain and its context. Antigen: not known. This sample was taken from a study of T cell responses to AZD1222 COVID-19 vaccine. Findings and limits, study-wide: It should be noted that donors were predominantly white British and more often female, and clonal diversity was possibly underestimated. Spike was spanned by vaccine-associated CD4 TCRs, with dominance at 160-218 and 743-854.

V dropped 1 base and J dropped 2 bases, with 15 bases sitting between them. The germline gives CDR1 SGHAT, CDR2 FQNNGV. There are 17 residues in the CDR3. The data were produced by immunoSEQ multiplex PCR, yet TCRdb's version contains in-frame clones alone and is incomplete. The top ten hold under 2% of the sample, which has 180,000 or so clones, 80% to 95% seen once. Second-dose intervals of approximately 4 or approximately 12 weeks were pooled. This sample comprised peripheral blood, obtained 28 days after the second AZD1222 dose. The chain combines TRBV11-2 with TRBJ1-3; D perhaps matches TRBD1 (5 bases). This TCR came from an adult who received the AZD1222 COVID-19 vaccine. Written as DNA, the CDR3 is TGTGCCAGCAGCTTAGGTGCCTGGGAGGGGACTGGAAACACCATATATTTT. Residues: CASSLGAWEGTGNTIYF.